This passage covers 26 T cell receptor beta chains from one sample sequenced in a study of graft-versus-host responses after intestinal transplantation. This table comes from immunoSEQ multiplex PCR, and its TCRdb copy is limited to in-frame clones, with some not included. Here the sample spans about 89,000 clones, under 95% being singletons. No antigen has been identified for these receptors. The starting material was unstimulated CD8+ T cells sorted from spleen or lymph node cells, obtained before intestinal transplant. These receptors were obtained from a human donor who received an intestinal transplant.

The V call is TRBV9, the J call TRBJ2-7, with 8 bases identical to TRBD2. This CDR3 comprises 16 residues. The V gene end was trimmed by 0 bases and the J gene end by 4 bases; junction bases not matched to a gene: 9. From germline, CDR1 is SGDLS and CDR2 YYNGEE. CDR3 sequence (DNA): TGTGCCAGCAGCGTAGGTGGTAGCGGGGCACATTACGAGCAGTACTTC. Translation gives CASSVGGSGAHYEQYF.

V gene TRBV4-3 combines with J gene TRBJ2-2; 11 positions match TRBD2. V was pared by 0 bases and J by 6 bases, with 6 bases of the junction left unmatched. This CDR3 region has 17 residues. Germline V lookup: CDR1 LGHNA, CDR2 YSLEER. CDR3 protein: CASSQEGLAERPGELFF. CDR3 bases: TGCGCCAGCAGCCAAGAGGGACTAGCGGAACGACCCGGGGAGCTGTTTTTT.

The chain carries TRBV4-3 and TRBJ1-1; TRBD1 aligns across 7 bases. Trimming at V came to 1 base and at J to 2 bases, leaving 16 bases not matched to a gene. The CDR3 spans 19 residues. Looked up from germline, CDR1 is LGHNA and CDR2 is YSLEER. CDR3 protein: CASSQGSRFFEGANTEAFF. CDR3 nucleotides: TGCGCCAGCAGCCAAGGCTCCCGGTTTTTTGAGGGGGCCAACACTGAAGCTTTCTTT.

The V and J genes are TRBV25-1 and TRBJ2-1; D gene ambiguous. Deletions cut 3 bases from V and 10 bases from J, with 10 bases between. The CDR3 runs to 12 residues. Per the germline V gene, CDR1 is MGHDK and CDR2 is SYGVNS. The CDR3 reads CASSDRVEEQFF. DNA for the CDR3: TGTGCCAGCAGTGACCGGGTCGAGGAGCAGTTCTTC. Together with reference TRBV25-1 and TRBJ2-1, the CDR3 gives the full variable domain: EADIYQTPRYLVIGTGKKITLECSQTMGHDKMYWYQQDPGMELHLIHYSYGVNSTEKGDLSSESTVSRIRTEHFPLTLESARPSHTSQYLCASSDRVEEQFFGPGTRLTVL.

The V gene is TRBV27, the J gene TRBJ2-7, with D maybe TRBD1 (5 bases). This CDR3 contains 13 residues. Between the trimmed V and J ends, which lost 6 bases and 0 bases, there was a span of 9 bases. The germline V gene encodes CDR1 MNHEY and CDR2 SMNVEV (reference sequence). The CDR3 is CASRLDISYEQYF. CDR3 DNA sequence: TGTGCCAGCAGACTGGACATCTCCTACGAGCAGTACTTC.

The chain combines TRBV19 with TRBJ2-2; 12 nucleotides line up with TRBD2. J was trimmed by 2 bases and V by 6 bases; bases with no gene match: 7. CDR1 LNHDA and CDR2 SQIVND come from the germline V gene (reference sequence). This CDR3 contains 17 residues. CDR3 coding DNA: TGTGCCAGTAGCCTGACTAGCGGGGGCTTAAACACCGGGGAGCTGTTTTTT. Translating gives CASSLTSGGLNTGELFF.

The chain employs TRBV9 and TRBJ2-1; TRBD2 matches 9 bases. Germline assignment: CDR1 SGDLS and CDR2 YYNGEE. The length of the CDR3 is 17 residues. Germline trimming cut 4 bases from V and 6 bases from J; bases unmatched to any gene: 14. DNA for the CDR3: TGTGCCAGCAGCCCTAGGGGGGCGGGGGGGCCGGGCAATGAGCAGTTCTTC. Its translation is CASSPRGAGGPGNEQFF.

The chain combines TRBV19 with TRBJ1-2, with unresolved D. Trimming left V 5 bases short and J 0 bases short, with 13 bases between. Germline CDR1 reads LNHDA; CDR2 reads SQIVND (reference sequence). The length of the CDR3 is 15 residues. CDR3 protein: CASSPSGGANYGYTF. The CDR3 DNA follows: TGTGCCAGTAGTCCTTCTGGAGGAGCTAACTATGGCTACACCTTC. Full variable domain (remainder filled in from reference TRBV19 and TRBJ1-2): DGGITQSPKYLFRKEGQNVTLSCEQNLNHDAMYWYRQDPGQGLRLIYYSQIVNDFQKGDIAEGYSVSREKKESFPLTVTSAQKNPTAFYLCASSPSGGANYGYTFGSGTRLTVV.

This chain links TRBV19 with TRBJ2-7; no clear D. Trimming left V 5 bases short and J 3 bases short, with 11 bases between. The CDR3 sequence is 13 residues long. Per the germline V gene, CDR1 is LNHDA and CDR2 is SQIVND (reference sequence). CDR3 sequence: CASSPRQDYEQYF. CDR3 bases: TGTGCCAGTAGTCCCCGCCAGGACTACGAGCAGTACTTC.

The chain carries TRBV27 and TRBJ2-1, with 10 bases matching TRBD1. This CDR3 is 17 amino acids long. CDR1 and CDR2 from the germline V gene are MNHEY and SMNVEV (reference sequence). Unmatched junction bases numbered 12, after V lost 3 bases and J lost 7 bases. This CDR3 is CASSFNRDRGARNEQFF. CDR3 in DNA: TGTGCCAGCAGTTTTAATCGGGACAGGGGTGCACGAAATGAGCAGTTCTTC.

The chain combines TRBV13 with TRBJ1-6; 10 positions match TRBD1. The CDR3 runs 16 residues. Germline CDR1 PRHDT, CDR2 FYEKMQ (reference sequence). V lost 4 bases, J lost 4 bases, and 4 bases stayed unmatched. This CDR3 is CASSSRDRGYNSPLHF. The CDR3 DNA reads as TGTGCCAGCAGCTCCCGGGACAGGGGTTATAATTCACCCCTCCACTTT.

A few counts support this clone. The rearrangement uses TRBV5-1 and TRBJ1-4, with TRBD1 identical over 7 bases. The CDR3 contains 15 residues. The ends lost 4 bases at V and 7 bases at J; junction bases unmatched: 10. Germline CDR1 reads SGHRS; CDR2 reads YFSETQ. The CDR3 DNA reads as TGCGCCAGCAGCATCGCCGGGACAGCACTTGAAAAACTGTTTTTT. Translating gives CASSIAGTALEKLFF.

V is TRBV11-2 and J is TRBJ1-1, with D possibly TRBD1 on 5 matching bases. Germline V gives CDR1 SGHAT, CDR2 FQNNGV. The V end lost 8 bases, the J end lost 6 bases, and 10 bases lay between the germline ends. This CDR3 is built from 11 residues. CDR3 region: CASAKGSEAFF. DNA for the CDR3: TGTGCCAGCGCCAAGGGGTCTGAAGCTTTCTTT.

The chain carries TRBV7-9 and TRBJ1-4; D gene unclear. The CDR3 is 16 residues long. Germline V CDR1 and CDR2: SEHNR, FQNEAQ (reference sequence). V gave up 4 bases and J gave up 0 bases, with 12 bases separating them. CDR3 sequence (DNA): TGTGCCAGCAGCTACTTCATACTTGCAACTAATGAAAAACTGTTTTTT. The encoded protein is CASSYFILATNEKLFF.

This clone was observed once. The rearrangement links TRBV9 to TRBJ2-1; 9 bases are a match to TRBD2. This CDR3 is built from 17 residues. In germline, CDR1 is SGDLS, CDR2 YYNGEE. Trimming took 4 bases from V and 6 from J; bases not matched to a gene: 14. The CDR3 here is CASSPGGAGGPGNEQFF. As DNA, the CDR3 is TGTGCCAGCAGCCCTGGGGGGGCGGGGGGGCCGGGCAATGAGCAGTTCTTC.

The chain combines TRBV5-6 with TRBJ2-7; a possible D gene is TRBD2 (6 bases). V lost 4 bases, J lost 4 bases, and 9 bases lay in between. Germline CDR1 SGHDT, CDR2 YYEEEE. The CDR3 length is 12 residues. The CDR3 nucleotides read TGTGCCAGCAGCCCGGGACTTTACGAGCAGTACTTC. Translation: CASSPGLYEQYF.

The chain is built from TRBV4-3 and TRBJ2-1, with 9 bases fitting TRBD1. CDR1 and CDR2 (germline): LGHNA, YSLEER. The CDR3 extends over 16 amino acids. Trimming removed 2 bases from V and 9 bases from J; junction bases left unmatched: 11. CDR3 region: CASSQTGTGTGSEQFF. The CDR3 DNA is TGCGCCAGCAGCCAAACCGGGACAGGGACGGGGAGTGAGCAGTTCTTC.

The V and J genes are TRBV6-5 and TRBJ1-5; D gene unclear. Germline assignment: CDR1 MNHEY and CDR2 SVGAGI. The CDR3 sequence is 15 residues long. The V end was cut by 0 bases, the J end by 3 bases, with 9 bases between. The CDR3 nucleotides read TGTGCCAGCAGTTACTCGGCGGACTCCAATCAGCCCCAGCATTTT. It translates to CASSYSADSNQPQHF.

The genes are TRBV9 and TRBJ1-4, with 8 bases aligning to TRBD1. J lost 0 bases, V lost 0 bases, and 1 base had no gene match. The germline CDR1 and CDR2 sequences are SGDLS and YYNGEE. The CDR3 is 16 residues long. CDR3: CASSVGTGSTNEKLFF. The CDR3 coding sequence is TGTGCCAGCAGCGTAGGGACAGGGTCAACTAATGAAAAACTGTTTTTT.

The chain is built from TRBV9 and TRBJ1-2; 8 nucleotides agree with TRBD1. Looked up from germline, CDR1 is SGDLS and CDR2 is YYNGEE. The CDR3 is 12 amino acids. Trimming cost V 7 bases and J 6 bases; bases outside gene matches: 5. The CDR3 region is CASFGQGHGYTF. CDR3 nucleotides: TGTGCCAGCTTTGGACAGGGCCATGGCTACACCTTC.

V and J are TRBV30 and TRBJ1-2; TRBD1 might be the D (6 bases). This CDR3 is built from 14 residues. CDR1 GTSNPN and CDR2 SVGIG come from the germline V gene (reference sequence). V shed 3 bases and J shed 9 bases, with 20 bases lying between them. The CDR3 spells CAWRETGTLLSYTF. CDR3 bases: TGTGCCTGGAGAGAAACCGGGACACTTTTGAGCTACACCTTC.

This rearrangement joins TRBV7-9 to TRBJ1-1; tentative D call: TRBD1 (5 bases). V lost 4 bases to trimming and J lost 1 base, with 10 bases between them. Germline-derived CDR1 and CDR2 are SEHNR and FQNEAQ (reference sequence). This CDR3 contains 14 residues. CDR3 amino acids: CASSYKGPNTEAFF. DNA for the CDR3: TGTGCCAGCAGCTACAAGGGGCCGAACACTGAAGCTTTCTTT.

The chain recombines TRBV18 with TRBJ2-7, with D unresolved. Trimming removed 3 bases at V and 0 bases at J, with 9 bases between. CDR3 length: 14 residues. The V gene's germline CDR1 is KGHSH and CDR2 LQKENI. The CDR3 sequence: CASSPGQVSYEQYF. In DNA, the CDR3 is TGTGCCAGCTCACCTGGCCAGGTCTCCTACGAGCAGTACTTC.

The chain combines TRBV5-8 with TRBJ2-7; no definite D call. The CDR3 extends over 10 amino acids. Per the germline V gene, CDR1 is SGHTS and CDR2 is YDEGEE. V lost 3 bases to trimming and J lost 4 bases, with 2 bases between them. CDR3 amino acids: CASSSYEQYF. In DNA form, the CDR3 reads TGTGCCAGCAGCTCTTACGAGCAGTACTTC.

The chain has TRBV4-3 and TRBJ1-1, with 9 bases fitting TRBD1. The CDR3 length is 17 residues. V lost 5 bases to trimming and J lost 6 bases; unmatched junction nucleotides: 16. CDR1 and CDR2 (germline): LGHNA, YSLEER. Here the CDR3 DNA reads TGCGCCAGCAGCAGATCGGGACAGGGTGGCCCCTGGGCTGAAGCTTTCTTT. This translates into CASSRSGQGGPWAEAFF.

The CDR3 nucleotides read TGCGCCAGCAGTCTCGTCGCACTACTCTATAATTCACCCCTCCACTTT. It yields the protein CASSLVALLYNSPLHF. The rearrangement uses TRBV23-1 and TRBJ1-6, with no clear D. TRBV23-1 is designated an ORF whose function remains uncertain. Trimming took 4 bases from V and 3 from J, leaving 13 bases between them. There are 16 residues in the CDR3.